A single sample is the source of the 19 T cell receptor beta chains below, sequenced in a study of Ad26.COV2.S vaccination and SARS-CoV-2 variants. Libraries were prepared by immunoSEQ multiplex PCR; TCRdb keeps only in-frame clonotypes and omits some of them. The sample holds almost 400,000 clones, roughly 90% seen once. The treatment was: 15 to 20 received Ad26.COV2.S at low or high dose, single or two shots; about five received placebo; per-sample allocation not given. The study sampled participants on day 63 after the first vaccine or placebo injection. This material consisted of peripheral blood, taken in a trial of Ad26.COV2.S vaccine versus placebo. These receptors were obtained from a person aged 18-60 years who received the Ad26.COV2.S COVID-19 vaccine or a placebo.

The J gene is TRBJ1-6, the V gene TRBV6-1; no reliable D call. Germline V gene sequence: CDR1 MNHNS, CDR2 SASEGT. The CDR3 consists of 13 residues. The V gene lost 1 base and the J gene lost 8 bases, with 6 bases spanning the gap. In nucleotides, the CDR3 is TGTGCCAGCAGTGAAGAAAACGATTCACCCCTCCACTTT. Its translation is CASSEENDSPLHF.

This clone was observed a handful of times. This chain joins TRBV10-1 and TRBJ2-1; 10 bases fit TRBD2. With V trimmed by 6 bases and J by 2 bases, 7 bases remained unmatched. The CDR3 length is 16 residues. Germline loops: CDR1 WNHNN, CDR2 SYGVQD (reference sequence). CDR3 bases: TGCGCCAGCAGCAAACTAGCGGGACGGCCCTACAATGAGCAGTTCTTC. It yields the protein CASSKLAGRPYNEQFF.

The rearrangement uses TRBV5-1 and TRBJ2-3; TRBD2 aligns across 15 bases. Unmatched junction bases numbered 3, after V lost 7 bases and J lost 3 bases. The germline CDR1 and CDR2 sequences are SGHRS and YFSETQ. The CDR3 consists of 15 residues. The CDR3 coding sequence is TGCGCCAGCGGACTAGCGGGAGGGTCAACAGATACGCAGTATTTT. It codes for CASGLAGGSTDTQYF.

Here the CDR3 reads CASRPGSGRAQETQYF. Here the CDR3 DNA reads TGTGCCAGCAGGCCCGGTAGCGGGCGGGCCCAAGAGACCCAGTACTTC. The rearrangement joins TRBV27 to TRBJ2-5, with 7 nucleotides matching TRBD2. Germline lookup yields CDR1 MNHEY and CDR2 SMNVEV (reference sequence). The CDR3 sequence is 16 residues long. Trimming at V came to 6 bases and at J to 1 base, leaving 11 bases not matched to a gene.

CDR3 nucleotide sequence: TGTGCCACCAGCAGAGACAGGAGGAACACTGAAGCTTTCTTT. Amino acids: CATSRDRRNTEAFF. The chain employs TRBV15 and TRBJ1-1; no definite D call. V was trimmed by 0 bases and J by 1 base, leaving 6 bases between them. The CDR3 is made up of 14 amino acids. Germline CDR1 and CDR2: LNHNV and YYDKDF (reference sequence).

The chain carries TRBV30 and TRBJ2-2; a weak D match, TRBD2 (5 bases). The CDR3 sequence is 15 residues long. CDR1 and CDR2 from the germline V gene are GTSNPN and SVGIG (reference sequence). The germline V and J ends were trimmed by 1 base and 7 bases, with 16 bases remaining between them. The CDR3 DNA reads as TGTGCCTGGAGTGAAACGGTACTAGACATCGGGGAGCTGTTTTTT. Its translation: CAWSETVLDIGELFF.

This clone was found once. The V and J genes are TRBV5-4 and TRBJ2-1; TRBD1 might be the D (6 bases). The germline V gene has CDR1 SGHNT and CDR2 YYREEE (reference sequence). V was trimmed by 4 bases and J by 7 bases, leaving 9 bases between them. This CDR3 comprises 12 residues. Here the CDR3 reads CASSEQGNEQFF. The CDR3 nucleotides read TGTGCCAGCAGCGAACAGGGAAATGAGCAGTTCTTC.

J is TRBJ2-7 and V is TRBV15; maybe TRBD2 (6 bases). There are 14 residues in the CDR3. Germline loops: CDR1 LNHNV, CDR2 YYDKDF (reference sequence). V was clipped by 5 bases and J by 3 bases, with 14 bases between them. CDR3 protein: CATSLTPGDYEQYF. As DNA, the CDR3 is TGTGCCACCAGCCTCACCCCGGGGGACTACGAGCAGTACTTC.

V usage is TRBV27 and J usage is TRBJ1-2, with a weak D call TRBD1 (6 bases). This CDR3 comprises 14 residues. Germline loops: CDR1 MNHEY, CDR2 SMNVEV (reference sequence). V lost 1 base and J 7 bases, leaving 13 bases between the germline ends. CDR3 sequence reads: CASSLYLGGGGYTF. The CDR3 DNA is TGTGCCAGCAGTTTATATTTAGGGGGAGGTGGCTACACCTTC.

The chain joins TRBV27 to TRBJ2-2; D is possibly TRBD1 or TRBD2 (5 bases each). The CDR3 extends over 15 amino acids. Trimming left V 10 bases short and J 2 bases short, with 17 bases between. The germline V gene has CDR1 MNHEY and CDR2 SMNVEV (reference sequence). CDR3 in DNA: TGTGCCACCGGGTGGTGGGACGGCAACACCGGGGAGCTGTTTTTT. This codes for CATGWWDGNTGELFF.

V and J are TRBV24-1 and TRBJ2-7, with D tentatively TRBD1 or TRBD2 (6 bases each). V lost 0 bases, J lost 4 bases, and 18 bases lay in between. There are 17 residues in the CDR3. Per the germline V gene, CDR1 is KGHDR and CDR2 is SFDVKD. The CDR3 sequence: CATSDLGGGGDWYEQYF. For the CDR3, the DNA is TGTGCCACCAGTGATTTGGGAGGGGGTGGGGATTGGTACGAGCAGTACTTC.

The chain is built from TRBV6-4 and TRBJ2-1, with 7 nucleotides matching TRBD2. The V gene end was trimmed by 5 bases and the J gene end by 8 bases; junction bases not matched to a gene: 15. CDR1 and CDR2 (germline): MRHNA, SNTAGT. This CDR3 is 16 amino acids long. The CDR3 protein is CASSSGTTPGDDEQFF. In nucleotides, the CDR3 is TGTGCCAGCAGTAGCGGGACTACACCGGGAGATGATGAGCAGTTCTTC.

In nucleotides, the CDR3 is TGTGCCAGTCTGACAGGGACTGAAGCTTTCTTT. As protein: CASLTGTEAFF. The chain has TRBV12-3 or TRBV12-4 and TRBJ1-1; 7 positions agree with TRBD1. Unmatched junction bases numbered 3, after V lost 9 bases and J lost 5 bases. This CDR3 spans 11 amino acids.

The chain links TRBV6-5 to TRBJ2-5; 8 bases match TRBD1. CDR3 length: 14 residues. Trimming took 6 bases from V and 2 from J; bases not matched to a gene: 5. Germline values: CDR1 MNHEY, CDR2 SVGAGI. CDR3 nucleotides: TGTGCCAGCAGACCCCGGACAGGGCAAGAGACCCAGTACTTC. Residues: CASRPRTGQETQYF.

This rearrangement joins TRBV19 to TRBJ2-7; D ambiguous. The ends were cut back, 6 bases at V and 3 bases at J, with 12 bases in the middle. The CDR3 sequence is 13 residues long. Per the germline V gene, CDR1 is LNHDA and CDR2 is SQIVND (reference sequence). The CDR3 DNA follows: TGTGCCAGTAGCCTCGGATATGACTACGAGCAGTACTTC. Its protein is CASSLGYDYEQYF. Based on the CDR3 plus reference TRBV19 and TRBJ2-7, the full variable domain is DGGITQSPKYLFRKEGQNVTLSCEQNLNHDAMYWYRQDPGQGLRLIYYSQIVNDFQKGDIAEGYSVSREKKESFPLTVTSAQKNPTAFYLCASSLGYDYEQYFGPGTRLTVT.

The chain has TRBV7-8 and TRBJ2-7, with D unclear. The CDR3 is made up of 15 amino acids. Germline V gene sequence: CDR1 SGHVS, CDR2 FQNEAQ. V was trimmed by 1 base and J by 1 base, leaving 11 bases between them. The CDR3 loop is CASSLGVTPSYEQYF. DNA for the CDR3: TGTGCCAGCAGCTTAGGGGTTACCCCGTCCTACGAGCAGTACTTC.

The chain carries TRBV12-3 or TRBV12-4 and TRBJ1-2; D not certain. The germline V and J ends were trimmed by 5 bases and 3 bases, with 4 bases remaining between them. The CDR3 extends over 11 amino acids. The CDR3 loop reads CASSTDYGYTF. Here the CDR3 DNA reads TGTGCCAGCAGTACAGACTATGGCTACACCTTC.

Concerning this clone: An end of the junction does not agree with germline; a read error may underlie this. This chain connects TRBV7-2 to TRBJ2-7; tentative D call: TRBD2 (7 bases). From germline, CDR1 is SGHTA and CDR2 FQGNSA. The CDR3 totals 13 residues. CDR3 DNA: TGTGCCAGCAGCTTAGCGCGGGGGCAGACAGGTTTTTTC. It specifies CASSLARGQTGFF. Complete variable domain (other parts from reference TRBV7-2 and TRBJ2-7): GAGVSQSPSNKVTEKGKDVELRCDPISGHTALYWYRQSLGQGLEFLIYFQGNSAPDKSGLPSDRFSAERTGGSVSTLTIQRTQQEDSAVYLCASSLARGQTGFFGPGTRLTVT.

The chain recombines TRBV5-4 with TRBJ2-7; D may correspond to TRBD1 or TRBD2 (7 bases each). V was cut by 0 bases and J by 2 bases, with 12 bases left in between. In germline, CDR1 is SGHNT, CDR2 YYREEE (reference sequence). The CDR3 covers 15 residues. CDR3 amino acids: CASSLGGGQTYEQYF. The CDR3 DNA sequence: TGTGCCAGCAGCTTGGGGGGGGGACAGACCTACGAGCAGTACTTC.